This TCR beta chain is from a study of shared clonotypes between healthy human individuals. The wider study: Three plates each covered CD4 naive and memory; CD8 naive two, CD8 memory one.

Deep-level running was used for the assay. On sorted subsets, replicate PCRs used 150 to 250 ng DNA, or about 30,000 T cell genomes. The method was immunoSEQ multiplex PCR; TCRdb's version includes in-frame clones alone and lacks a portion of them. The table has fewer than 130,000 clones, roughly 70% seen once. Healthy adults negative for HIV, lacking recent acute infections or vaccinations, served as donors. Per the germline V gene, CDR1 is SGHDT and CDR2 is YYEEEE. The CDR3 sequence is 14 residues long. Trimming took 4 bases from V and 3 from J, leaving 13 bases between them. This TCR came from a woman aged 25 to 39 in good health. Sequenced: memory CD8+ T cells sorted from blood. Subset described: CD45RO+ cells pooled with CCR7-negative TemRA cells. The chain recombines TRBV5-6 with TRBJ1-2; unclear D gene. CDR3 DNA: TGTGCCAGCAGCCCCGTGGGGTTTGACTATGGCTACACCTTC. This translates into CASSPVGFDYGYTF.